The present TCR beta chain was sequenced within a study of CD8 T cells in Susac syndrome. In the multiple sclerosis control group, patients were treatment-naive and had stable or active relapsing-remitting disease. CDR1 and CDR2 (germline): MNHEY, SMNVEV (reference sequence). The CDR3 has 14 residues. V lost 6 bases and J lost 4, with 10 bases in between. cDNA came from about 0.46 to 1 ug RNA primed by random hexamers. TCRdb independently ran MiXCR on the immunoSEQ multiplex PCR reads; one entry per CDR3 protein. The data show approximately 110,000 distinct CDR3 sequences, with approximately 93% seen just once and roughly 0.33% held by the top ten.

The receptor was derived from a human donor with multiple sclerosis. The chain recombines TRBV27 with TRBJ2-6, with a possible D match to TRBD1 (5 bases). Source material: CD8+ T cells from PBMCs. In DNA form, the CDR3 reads TGTGCCAGCAGAACAGGTTCCGGGGCCAACGTCCTGACTTTC. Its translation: CASRTGSGANVLTF.